These 13 T cell receptor beta chains were sequenced from one sample in a study of spatial heterogeneity in lung cancer. Time point of the sample: sample taken at primary tumor resection. Tumor, nontumor lung or frozen PBMC supplied whole RNA that was sequenced unsorted. A single record per CDR3 protein comes from TCRdb applying MiXCR to the 5' RACE reads. The data hold tens of thousands of distinct CDR3 sequences, with over 4.5% observed a single time. The sequences come from PBMCs, collected at surgery. These receptors originate from a male donor with early-stage non-small cell lung cancer.

Many counts were recorded for this clonotype. The rearrangement links TRBV7-3 to TRBJ2-3; TRBD2 matches 9 bases. Looked up from germline, CDR1 is SGHTA and CDR2 is FQGTGA. There are 16 residues in the CDR3. J lost 1 base, V lost 5 bases, and 7 bases had no gene match. Here the CDR3 reads CASSQGRGGRTDTQYF. DNA for the CDR3: TGTGCCAGCAGCCAGGGGCGGGGGGGTCGCACAGATACGCAGTATTTT.

This clonotype was observed many times. This rearrangement joins TRBV5-1 to TRBJ2-7; D may be TRBD2 (6 bases). The CDR3 contains 14 residues. V was shortened by 4 bases and J by 8 bases, with 19 bases between the two germline ends. The germline gives CDR1 SGHRS, CDR2 YFSETQ. CDR3 in amino acids: CASSQGGDSRQQYF. The CDR3 DNA sequence: TGCGCCAGCAGCCAAGGAGGGGACTCACGGCAGCAGTACTTC. Filled out from reference TRBV5-1 and TRBJ2-7, the complete variable domain reads KAGVTQTPRYLIKTRGQQVTLSCSPISGHRSVSWYQQTPGQGLQFLFEYFSETQRNKGNFPGRFSGRQFSNSRSEMNVSTLELGDSALYLCASSQGGDSRQQYFGPGTRLTVT.

This clonotype appeared many times. The chain carries TRBV6-2 or TRBV6-3 and TRBJ1-1, with D perhaps TRBD1 (5 bases). The CDR3 spans 12 residues. V lost 6 bases to trimming and J lost 6 bases, with 11 bases between them. CDR1 is MNHEY and CDR2 is SVGEGT in the germline V gene. CDR3 nucleotides: TGTGCCAGCAGAATTCAGGGATCTGAAGCTTTCTTT. It specifies CASRIQGSEAFF.

The V gene is TRBV6-2 or TRBV6-3, the J gene TRBJ1-2; D is uncertain. Germline V CDR1 and CDR2: MNHEY, SVGEGT. The CDR3 totals 12 residues. V dropped 5 bases and J dropped 8 bases, with 12 bases sitting between them. The CDR3 here is CASSEDVRGYTF. For the CDR3, the DNA is TGTGCCAGCAGTGAGGACGTAAGGGGCTACACCTTC.

This chain connects TRBV5-1 to TRBJ2-3, with D maybe TRBD1 (5 bases). Germline CDR1 and CDR2: SGHRS and YFSETQ. The CDR3 contains 13 residues. Trimming shortened V by 2 bases and J by 5 bases, and 9 bases separated the two germline ends. Here the CDR3 DNA reads TGCGCCAGCAGCTTACCAGGGCAAGATACGCAGTATTTT. Protein product: CASSLPGQDTQYF.

Ten or more counts support this clonotype. The chain uses TRBV28 and TRBJ2-7, with 7 bases lining up with TRBD1. The V and J ends lost 3 bases and 2 bases, in that order; junction bases with no gene match: 4. This CDR3 region has 14 residues. Germline V gives CDR1 MDHEN, CDR2 SYDVKM. CDR3 nucleotide sequence: TGTGCCAGCAGTTTGGGACAGTCGACCTACGAGCAGTACTTC. This translates into CASSLGQSTYEQYF. The complete variable domain, with remaining parts taken from reference TRBV28 and TRBJ2-7, reads DVKVTQSSRYLVKRTGEKVFLECVQDMDHENMFWYRQDPGLGLRLIYFSYDVKMKEKGDIPEGYSVSREKKERFSLILESASTNQTSMYLCASSLGQSTYEQYFGPGTRLTVT.

This clonotype was detected many times. V usage is TRBV7-2 and J usage is TRBJ1-5; 9 bases align to TRBD1. Germline assignment: CDR1 SGHTA and CDR2 FQGNSA. The CDR3 spans 15 residues. Losses at the gene ends were 5 bases for V and 7 bases for J; bases not matched to a gene: 9. The CDR3 DNA reads TGTGCCAGCAGCCCGGGACAGGGTTTAGGACAGCCCCAGCATTTT. Protein: CASSPGQGLGQPQHF.

This clonotype has a count of ten or more. CDR3 loop: CASSPQGADYGYTF. The CDR3 nucleotides are TGTGCCAGCAGCCCGCAGGGTGCTGACTATGGCTACACCTTC. J is TRBJ1-2 and V is TRBV7-9; D perhaps matches TRBD1 (5 bases). Germline V gene data show CDR1 as SEHNR and CDR2 as FQNEAQ (reference sequence). The germline V and J ends were trimmed by 5 bases and 3 bases, with 13 bases remaining between them. This CDR3 contains 14 residues.

This chain uses TRBV11-2 with TRBJ2-2; D remains ambiguous. The CDR3 is 16 amino acids. V lost 5 bases and J lost 2, with 15 bases in between. Germline lookup yields CDR1 SGHAT and CDR2 FQNNGV. The DNA for the CDR3 is TGTGCCAGCAGCGGGTCGACCCGGATAAACACCGGGGAGCTGTTTTTT. Amino acid sequence: CASSGSTRINTGELFF.

This clonotype was detected many times. The rearrangement links TRBV20-1 to TRBJ2-7, with TRBD1 matching over 8 bases. The CDR3 sequence is 14 residues long. In germline, CDR1 is DFQATT, CDR2 SNEGSKA (reference sequence). V gave up 5 bases and J gave up 5 bases; unmatched junction bases: 11. The CDR3 region is CSAGQGGGTDEQYF. CDR3 in DNA: TGCAGTGCTGGACAGGGAGGCGGGACCGACGAGCAGTACTTC.

A few counts support this clonotype. CDR3 loop: CASSERQEASMNTEAFF. The DNA for the CDR3 is TGTGCCAGCAGTGAACGACAGGAAGCCTCCATGAACACTGAAGCTTTCTTT. V usage is TRBV6-1 and J usage is TRBJ1-1; a possible D gene is TRBD1 (6 bases). The CDR3 loop spans 17 amino acids. CDR1 is MNHNS, CDR2 SASEGT, per germline. V lost 2 bases to trimming and J lost 0 bases, with 16 bases between them.

This clonotype was detected many times. The chain has TRBV7-9 and TRBJ1-2; a possible D gene is TRBD1 (5 bases). Germline V gene sequence: CDR1 SEHNR, CDR2 FQNEAQ (reference sequence). The CDR3 consists of 13 residues. The V and J ends lost 5 bases and 8 bases respectively, with 15 bases between them. CDR3 sequence (DNA): TGTGCCAGCAGCCTGACAGAGGGATCGGGCTACACCTTC. Protein sequence: CASSLTEGSGYTF.

This clonotype showed up many times. The genes are TRBV7-2 and TRBJ2-7, with a weak D call TRBD1 (5 bases). The CDR3 consists of 14 residues. CDR1 and CDR2 from the germline V gene are SGHTA and FQGNSA. Trimming removed 1 base at V and 1 base at J, with 8 bases between. CDR3 sequence reads: CASSLGAGSYEQYF. CDR3 nucleotides: TGTGCCAGCAGCTTAGGGGCAGGGTCCTACGAGCAGTACTTC. Filled out from reference TRBV7-2 and TRBJ2-7, the complete variable domain reads GAGVSQSPSNKVTEKGKDVELRCDPISGHTALYWYRQSLGQGLEFLIYFQGNSAPDKSGLPSDRFSAERTGGSVSTLTIQRTQQEDSAVYLCASSLGAGSYEQYFGPGTRLTVT.